Below, 10 T cell receptor beta chains from the same sample are listed, as sequenced in a study of blood T cells in healthy people across ages. The authors ran a second PCR of about 7 to 12 cycles using a sample-barcoded 5' primer and a J-beta primer mix. TCRdb re-derived calls from the 5' RACE reads in MiXCR, one entry per CDR3 protein. The sample lists about 970,000 distinct CDR3 sequences; roughly 47% were seen once. The specimen was blood. All receptors derive from an older woman in good health.

This clonotype was counted a few times. V gene TRBV15 combines with J gene TRBJ2-5, with TRBD1 matching over 7 bases. The CDR3 is made up of 15 amino acids. Germline V gene sequence: CDR1 LNHNV, CDR2 YYDKDF (reference sequence). V dropped 0 bases and J dropped 5; count of bases not matched to a gene: 6. The CDR3 region is CATSRDRDSWETQYF. DNA for the CDR3: TGTGCCACCAGCAGAGACAGGGACAGTTGGGAGACCCAGTACTTC.

The rearrangement uses TRBV14 and TRBJ2-4; D is unresolved. The J call may be wrong; the DNA end is better matched by TRBJ2-7. The V gene's germline CDR1 is SGHDN and CDR2 FVKESK. The CDR3 is made up of 18 amino acids. CDR3 DNA: TGTGCCAGCAGCCAAGAACCAAAGATACGTCCCCTCGTGGTCGAGCAGTACTTC. This encodes CASSQEPKIRPLVVEQYF.

The gene calls are TRBV11-2 and TRBJ1-2, with 7 bases identical to TRBD1. The V and J ends lost 5 bases and 8 bases, in that order; junction bases with no gene match: 11. Per germline, CDR1 SGHAT and CDR2 FQNNGV. The CDR3 covers 14 residues. In DNA form, the CDR3 reads TGTGCCAGCAGCCTCAGGGGGGACAGTACGGGCTACACCTTC. Its protein product is CASSLRGDSTGYTF. Full variable domain (rest looked up from reference TRBV11-2 and TRBJ1-2): EAGVAQSPRYKIIEKRQSVAFWCNPISGHATLYWYQQILGQGPKLLIQFQNNGVVDDSQLPKDRFSAERLKGVDSTLKIQPAKLEDSAVYLCASSLRGDSTGYTFGSGTRLTVV.

The chain joins TRBV6-1 to TRBJ2-4; a possible D gene is TRBD2 (5 bases). The J call may be mistaken, given a closer DNA end match to TRBJ2-7. Germline V gene lookup returns CDR1 MNHNS and CDR2 SASEGT. The CDR3 runs to 12 residues. DNA of the CDR3: TGTGCCAGCACTATGGACTTAAACGAGCAGTACTTC. Protein sequence: CASTMDLNEQYF.

This clonotype was observed at least ten times. The gene calls are TRBV15 and TRBJ2-4, with D unclear. Trimming removed 1 base at V and 12 bases at J, with 13 bases between. The CDR3 is 13 amino acids. The V gene's germline CDR1 is LNHNV and CDR2 YYDKDF (reference sequence). DNA for the CDR3: TGTGCCACCAGCAGAGGAGAGGCAGGAGATCAGTACTTC. Protein product: CATSRGEAGDQYF.

V usage is TRBV20-1 and J usage is TRBJ1-5; no clear D gene. The ends were cut back, 0 bases at V and 5 bases at J, with 14 bases in the middle. Germline assignment: CDR1 DFQATT and CDR2 SNEGSKA (reference sequence). The CDR3 runs to 15 residues. The CDR3 DNA reads TGCAGTGCTAGAGATTTGGCTCGAGCCCATCAGCCCCAGCATTTT. Translation: CSARDLARAHQPQHF.

The genes are TRBV9 and TRBJ2-3, with 10 positions matching TRBD2. The CDR3 loop spans 16 amino acids. Trimming took 0 bases from V and 3 from J; bases not matched to a gene: 4. Germline V gene lookup returns CDR1 SGDLS and CDR2 YYNGEE. The DNA for the CDR3 is TGTGCCAGCAGCGTAGTAGCGGGAGGCGAAACAGATACGCAGTATTTT. Translated: CASSVVAGGETDTQYF.

V usage is TRBV5-4 and J usage is TRBJ2-3; unclear D gene. V shed 7 bases and J shed 5 bases, with 20 bases lying between them. This CDR3 is 15 amino acids long. Germline CDR1 reads SGHNT; CDR2 reads YYREEE (reference sequence). CDR3 nucleotides: TGTGCCAGCGGCGCCACCGGTAGGCAAGTAGATACGCAGTATTTT. The encoded protein is CASGATGRQVDTQYF.

The rearrangement joins TRBV7-8 to TRBJ2-1; 11 bases line up with TRBD2. The tail of the sequence fits TRBJ2-7 better, so the J call may be wrong. From germline, CDR1 is SGHVS and CDR2 FQNEAQ. This CDR3 region has 20 residues. The CDR3 here is CASRAGRLAGPEKSYNEQYF. The CDR3 DNA follows: TGTGCCAGCAGGGCGGGAAGACTAGCGGGACCTGAAAAGTCCTACAATGAGCAGTACTTC.

This clonotype came up once. The chain has TRBV5-6 and TRBJ1-6, with D perhaps TRBD1 (5 bases). The CDR3 spans 16 residues. Germline V lookup: CDR1 SGHDT, CDR2 YYEEEE. Trimming shortened V by 4 bases and J by 8 bases, and 19 bases separated the two germline ends. The chain's CDR3 is CASSGPRGSKDSPLHF. In DNA form, the CDR3 reads TGTGCCAGCAGCGGCCCCCGGGGGAGCAAGGATTCACCCCTCCACTTT. Filled out from reference TRBV5-6 and TRBJ1-6, the complete variable domain reads DAGVTQSPTHLIKTRGQQVTLRCSPKSGHDTVSWYQQALGQGPQFIFQYYEEEERQRGNFPDRFSGHQFPNYSSELNVNALLLGDSALYLCASSGPRGSKDSPLHFGNGTRLTVT.